Below are 3 T cell receptor beta chains sequenced from a single sample in a study of blood T cell repertoires in COVID-19 (dated by TCRdb to about 2020). The library was built by means of the immunoSEQ multiplex PCR assay. Not all clones reach the TCRdb copy of this immuneACCESS table, which keeps in-frame sequences only. Checked studies attribute under half of the gap to unresolved V genes and leave the rest unexplained. The sample table holds about 60,000 clones, of which about 77% were seen once. Clones ranked in the top ten supply roughly 25% of the sample. Specimen: peripheral blood. The receptors originated from a human donor in a cohort sampled during active COVID-19.

The chain couples TRBV27 to TRBJ2-3, with a tentative D call TRBD2 (6 bases). The CDR3 spans 18 residues. Germline V gives CDR1 MNHEY, CDR2 SMNVEV (reference sequence). Trimming removed 5 bases at V and 3 bases at J, with 24 bases between. CDR3 DNA sequence: TGTGCCAGCAGTCGATTTGCGGGCGGGACCGCCGGAACAGATACGCAGTATTTT. This translates into CASSRFAGGTAGTDTQYF.

V and J are TRBV5-6 and TRBJ2-7; 9 positions agree with TRBD1. Germline loops: CDR1 SGHDT, CDR2 YYEEEE. The V and J ends lost 4 bases and 2 bases, in that order; junction bases with no gene match: 4. CDR3 length equals 14 residues. CDR3 loop: CASSPGTGTYEQYF. The CDR3 nucleotides are TGTGCCAGCAGCCCCGGGACAGGGACCTACGAGCAGTACTTC.

This chain connects TRBV19 to TRBJ2-2, with D possibly TRBD2 on 6 matching bases. The germline CDR1 and CDR2 sequences are LNHDA and SQIVND (reference sequence). V was shortened by 7 bases and J by 4 bases, with 19 bases between the two germline ends. The CDR3 is 16 residues long. As DNA, the CDR3 is TGTGCCAGTACTACGGGGACTTACTGGGGCACCGGGGAGCTGTTTTTT. Protein product: CASTTGTYWGTGELFF.